This TCR beta chain derives from a study of cytomegalovirus exposure and HLA in healthy donors. There are 15 residues in the CDR3. Germline-derived CDR1 and CDR2 are SGDLS and YYNGEE. J lost 4 bases, V lost 6 bases, and 10 bases had no gene match. PCR involved 60 Vbeta and 13 Jbeta primers. Here immunoSEQ multiplex PCR was the method, and the copy in TCRdb shows in-frame clones only, minus some. The sample shows some 130,000 clones, around 77% of them seen only once. This chain connects TRBV9 to TRBJ2-3; TRBD2 matches 8 bases. The material sequenced was PBMCs. The origin of this receptor is a man aged 30 to 45 in good health. Here the CDR3 DNA reads TGTGCCAGCAAGGGGGGACTAGGTGTGGCAGATACGCAGTATTTT. Its protein product is CASKGGLGVADTQYF.